Detailed here is one T cell receptor (beta chain). Looked up from germline, CDR1 is LNHDA and CDR2 is SQIVND (reference sequence). The length of the CDR3 is 14 residues. V was shortened by 3 bases and J by 5 bases, with 14 bases between the two germline ends. This table comes from immunoSEQ multiplex PCR, and its TCRdb copy is limited to in-frame clones, with some not included. The sample lists about 190,000 clones; around 80% were seen once. This specimen comes from a study of blood T cell repertoires in COVID-19. Study details: PBMCs, B-cell-depleted T cells, or T cells provided the cDNA or gDNA that made up the material.

This clonotype was obtained from a man aged 45 to 65 who had recovered from COVID-19. The source material was peripheral blood. The chain employs TRBV19 and TRBJ2-7; weak D call: TRBD1 (6 bases). The CDR3, as DNA: TGTGCCAGTAGTATGGTAGGGGGAGTCAACGAGCAGTACTTC. Protein sequence: CASSMVGGVNEQYF.